This paragraph reports one TCR beta chain. The antigen this receptor binds is unknown. Base quality data are lacking; no much larger clone is found one base away. Thawed unstimulated PBMCs were stained for CD3, CD4 and CD8 and FACS-sorted into CD3+CD4+ and CD3+CD8+ populations. Each of the 8 studied subjects was randomized to immunosuppression withdrawal. Genomic DNA was isolated with the Qiagen DNeasy Blood and Tissue Kit. For CDR1 and CDR2, the germline V gene lists SGDLS and YYNGEE. Trimming removed 5 bases from V and 0 bases from J; the gene matches leave 1 base unexplained. The CDR3 holds 15 amino acids from the cysteine to the phenylalanine. The entry retains the CDR3 DNA only, 45 bases that are in frame from base 1. Using immunoSEQ, frozen genomic DNA was subjected to high-throughput TCRbeta CDR3 sequencing, a process that included PCR amplification, mapping, bias correction and internal controls. On the study's bioinformatics: Only productive rearrangements were retained, with each unique TCRbeta sequence defined by its CDR3 nucleotide sequence together with its V and J gene. Donor-reactive sequences required at least 5-fold expansion in CFSE-low cells versus unstimulated pre-transplant cells and at least 0.01% frequency. Minimum frequency thresholds were set for each subject on the basis of the unstimulated sample with the lowest template count, so that a detection power of at least 90% was ensured. Jensen-Shannon divergence between the top 1000 TCRbeta sequences after and before transplant was used to measure repertoire turnover. Two-sided Fisher's exact tests were used to test for changes in how often donor-reactive sequences were detected. The clones in this table, taken by TCRdb from immuneACCESS, are in-frame only. Not every clone is retained; where verified, under half of the shortfall comes from an unresolved V gene, and the cause of the rest is unknown. The V and J calls and clone size come from that table; D and trimming were worked out from the DNA. Across this sample there are more than 95,000 clones, with around nine tenths seen only once. Roughly 0.83% of the sample is held by the ten biggest clonotypes.

This sample was taken from a study of T cell clones after liver transplantation (dated by TCRdb to between 2017 and 2020). Broadly, across the study: ITN030ST, the source of the samples, was a randomized trial that attempted immunosuppression withdrawal within 2 years of liver transplantation. Of the 8 liver transplant recipients making up the studied cohort, 3 were classified as tolerant and 5 as non-tolerant. Blood samples were taken pre-transplant, pre-randomization before withdrawal, and post-randomization after full withdrawal or failed withdrawal. Of the eight recipients, a few were HCV-positive, while the remaining recipients had been transplanted for non-autoimmune, non-viral indications. Donor-reactive T cell clones were identified by TCRbeta sequencing after a pre-transplant mixed lymphocyte reaction and then tracked in post-transplant blood. Third party-reactive TCRbeta sequences from pre-transplant MLRs were also identified as an antigen-independent comparator for donor-reactive sequences. Tolerance meant complete immunosuppression withdrawal for at least one year without liver enzymes rising beyond twice the upper limit of normal. The subjects received no induction therapy and were kept on standard immunosuppression until randomization at 12-24 months post-transplant.

Summary of the overall study and its limitations: Because allograft tissue specimens were not available, migration of donor-reactive T cells into the graft, rather than deletion, may have occurred. A greater decline was seen for donor-reactive sequences than for third party-reactive sequences, suggesting partial antigen-specific deletion unrelated to withdrawal success. The conclusions were considered preliminary, being limited by small, heterogeneous patient numbers and non-standardized post-transplant time points. When repertoire turnover was accounted for, significantly reduced detection of donor-reactive sequences was found in 7 of 8 subjects for CD4 and in 8 of 8 subjects for CD8. Low numbers of available donor cells limited the measurable donor-reactive repertoire in a couple of subjects. Circulating donor-reactive CD4 TCRbeta sequences fell significantly post-transplant in most of the 8 subjects, irrespective of tolerance or HCV status.

The sample in question was CD4+ T cells from blood, obtained 12 months after liver transplant. The chain is encoded by TRBV9 joined to TRBJ2-2, with 10 middle bases fitting TRBD2. This clonotype was obtained from a human patient who received a liver transplant. Following transplantation, T cells from the graft donor may be among those present. The CDR3 region reads CASRGLATNTGELFF. The DNA sequence follows: TGTGCCAGCAGGGGACTAGCGACGAACACCGGGGAGCTGTTTTTT.